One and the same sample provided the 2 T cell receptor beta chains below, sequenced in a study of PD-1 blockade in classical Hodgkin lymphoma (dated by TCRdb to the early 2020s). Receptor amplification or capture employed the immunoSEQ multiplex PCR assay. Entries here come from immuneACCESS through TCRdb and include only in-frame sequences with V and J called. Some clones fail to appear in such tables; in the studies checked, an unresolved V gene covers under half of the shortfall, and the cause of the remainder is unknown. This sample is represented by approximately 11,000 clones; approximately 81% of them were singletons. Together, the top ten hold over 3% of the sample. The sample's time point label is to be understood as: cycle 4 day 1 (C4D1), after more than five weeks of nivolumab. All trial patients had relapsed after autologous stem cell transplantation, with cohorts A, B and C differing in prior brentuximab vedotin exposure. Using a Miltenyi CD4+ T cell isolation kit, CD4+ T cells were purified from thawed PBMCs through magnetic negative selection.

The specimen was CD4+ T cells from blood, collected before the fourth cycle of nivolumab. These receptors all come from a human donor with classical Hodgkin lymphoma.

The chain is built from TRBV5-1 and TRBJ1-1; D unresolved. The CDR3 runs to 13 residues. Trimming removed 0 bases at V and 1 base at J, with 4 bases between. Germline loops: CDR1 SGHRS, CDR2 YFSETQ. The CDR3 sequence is CASSLAGNTEAFF. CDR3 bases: TGCGCCAGCAGCTTGGCAGGGAACACTGAAGCTTTCTTT. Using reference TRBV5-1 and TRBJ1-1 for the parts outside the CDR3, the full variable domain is KAGVTQTPRYLIKTRGQQVTLSCSPISGHRSVSWYQQTPGQGLQFLFEYFSETQRNKGNFPGRFSGRQFSNSRSEMNVSTLELGDSALYLCASSLAGNTEAFFGQGTRLTVV.

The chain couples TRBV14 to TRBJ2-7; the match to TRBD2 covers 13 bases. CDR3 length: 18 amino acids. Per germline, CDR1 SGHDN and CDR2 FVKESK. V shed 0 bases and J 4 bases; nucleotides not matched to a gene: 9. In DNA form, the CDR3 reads TGTGCCAGCAGCCAAGATAGGTGGACTAGCGGGAGTAAGTACGAGCAGTACTTC. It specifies CASSQDRWTSGSKYEQYF.